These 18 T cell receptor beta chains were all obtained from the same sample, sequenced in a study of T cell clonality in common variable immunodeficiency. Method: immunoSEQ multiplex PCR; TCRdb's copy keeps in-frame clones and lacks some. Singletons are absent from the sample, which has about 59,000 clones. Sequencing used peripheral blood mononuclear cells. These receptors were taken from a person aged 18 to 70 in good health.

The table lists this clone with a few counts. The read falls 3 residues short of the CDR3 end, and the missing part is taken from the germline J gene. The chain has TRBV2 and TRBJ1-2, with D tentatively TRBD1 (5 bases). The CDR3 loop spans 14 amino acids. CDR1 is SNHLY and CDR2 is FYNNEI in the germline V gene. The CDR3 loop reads CASSEALWKGSYTF. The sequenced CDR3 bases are TGTGCCAGCAGTGAAGCGCTTTGGAAGGGGAGC.

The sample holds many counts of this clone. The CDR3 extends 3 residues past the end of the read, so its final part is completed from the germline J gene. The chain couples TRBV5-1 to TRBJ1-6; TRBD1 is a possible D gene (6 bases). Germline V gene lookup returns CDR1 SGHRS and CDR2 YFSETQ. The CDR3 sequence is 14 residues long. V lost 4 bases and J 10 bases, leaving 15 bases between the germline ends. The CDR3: CASSPGTLNSPLHF. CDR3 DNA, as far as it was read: TGCGCCAGCAGCCCTGGGACATTAAACTCACCC. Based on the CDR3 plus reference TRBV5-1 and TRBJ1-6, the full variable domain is KAGVTQTPRYLIKTRGQQVTLSCSPISGHRSVSWYQQTPGQGLQFLFEYFSETQRNKGNFPGRFSGRQFSNSRSEMNVSTLELGDSALYLCASSPGTLNSPLHFGNGTRLTVT.

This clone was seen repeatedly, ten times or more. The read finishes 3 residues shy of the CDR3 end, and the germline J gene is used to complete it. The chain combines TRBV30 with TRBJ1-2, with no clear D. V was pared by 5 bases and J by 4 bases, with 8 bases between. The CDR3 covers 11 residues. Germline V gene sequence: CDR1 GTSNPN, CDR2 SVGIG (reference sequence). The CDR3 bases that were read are TGTGCCTGGTCCCCCGGCTATGGC. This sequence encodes CAWSPGYG. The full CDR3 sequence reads CAWSPGYGYTF.

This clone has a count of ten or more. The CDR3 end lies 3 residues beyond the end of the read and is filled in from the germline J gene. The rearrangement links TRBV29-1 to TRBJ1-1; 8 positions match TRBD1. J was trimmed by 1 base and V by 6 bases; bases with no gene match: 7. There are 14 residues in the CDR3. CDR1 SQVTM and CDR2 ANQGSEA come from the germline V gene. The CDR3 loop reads CSVRPGTGNTEAFF. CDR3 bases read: TGCAGCGTGAGACCCGGGACAGGGAACACTGAA.

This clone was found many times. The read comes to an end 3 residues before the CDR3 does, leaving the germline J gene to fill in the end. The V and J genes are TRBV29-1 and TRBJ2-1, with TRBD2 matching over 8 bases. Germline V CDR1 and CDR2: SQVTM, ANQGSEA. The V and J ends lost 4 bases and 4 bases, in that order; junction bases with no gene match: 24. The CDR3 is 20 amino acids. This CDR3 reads CSVAGLGAGEVLNRYNEQFF. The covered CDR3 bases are TGCAGCGTTGCAGGTCTCGGAGCGGGAGAAGTATTAAATAGGTACAATGAG.

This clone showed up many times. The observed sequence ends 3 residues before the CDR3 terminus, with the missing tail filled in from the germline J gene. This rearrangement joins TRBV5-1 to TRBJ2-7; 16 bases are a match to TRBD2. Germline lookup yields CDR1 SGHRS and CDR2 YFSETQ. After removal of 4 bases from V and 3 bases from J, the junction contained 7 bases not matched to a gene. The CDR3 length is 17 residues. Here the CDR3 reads CASSIQGTSGRGYEQYF. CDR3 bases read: TGCGCCAGCAGCATACAAGGGACTAGCGGGAGGGGCTACGAG.

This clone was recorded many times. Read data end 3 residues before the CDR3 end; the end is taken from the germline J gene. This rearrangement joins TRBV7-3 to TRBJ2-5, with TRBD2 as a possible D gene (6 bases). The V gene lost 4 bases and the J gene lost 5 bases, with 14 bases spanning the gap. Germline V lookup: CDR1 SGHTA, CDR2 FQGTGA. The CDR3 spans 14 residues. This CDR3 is CASSSPTSSETQYF. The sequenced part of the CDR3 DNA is TGTGCCAGCAGCTCGCCGACTAGTTCGGAGACC.

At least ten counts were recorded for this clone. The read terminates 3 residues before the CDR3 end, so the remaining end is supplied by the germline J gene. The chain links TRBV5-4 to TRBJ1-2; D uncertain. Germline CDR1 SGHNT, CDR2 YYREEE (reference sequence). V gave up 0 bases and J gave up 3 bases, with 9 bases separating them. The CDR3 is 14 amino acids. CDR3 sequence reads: CASSLGPADYGYTF. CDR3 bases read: TGTGCCAGCAGCTTGGGCCCAGCGGACTATGGC.

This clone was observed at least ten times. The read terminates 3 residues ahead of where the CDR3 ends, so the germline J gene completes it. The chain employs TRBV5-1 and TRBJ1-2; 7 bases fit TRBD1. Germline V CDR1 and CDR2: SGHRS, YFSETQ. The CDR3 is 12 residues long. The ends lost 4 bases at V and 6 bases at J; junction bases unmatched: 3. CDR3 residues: CASSDGTDGYTF. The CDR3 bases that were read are TGCGCCAGCAGCGACGGGACAGATGGC.

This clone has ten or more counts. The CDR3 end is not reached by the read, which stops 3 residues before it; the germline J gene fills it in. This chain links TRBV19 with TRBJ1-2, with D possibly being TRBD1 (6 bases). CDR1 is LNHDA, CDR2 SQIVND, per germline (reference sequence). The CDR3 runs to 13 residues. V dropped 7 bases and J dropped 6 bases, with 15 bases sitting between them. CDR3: CASIARGSHGYTF. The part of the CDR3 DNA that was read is TGTGCCAGTATCGCGAGGGGGTCCCATGGC.

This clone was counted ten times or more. The CDR3 is CSVELAGGRDTEAFF. CDR3 DNA (partial): TGCAGCGTTGAATTGGCAGGGGGCAGGGACACTGAA. This chain uses TRBV29-1 with TRBJ1-1, with TRBD1 matching over 8 bases. The observed sequence ends 3 residues before the CDR3 terminus, with the missing tail filled in from the germline J gene. The CDR3 totals 15 residues. Trimming cost V 2 bases and J 3 bases; bases outside gene matches: 8. Germline-derived CDR1 and CDR2 are SQVTM and ANQGSEA.

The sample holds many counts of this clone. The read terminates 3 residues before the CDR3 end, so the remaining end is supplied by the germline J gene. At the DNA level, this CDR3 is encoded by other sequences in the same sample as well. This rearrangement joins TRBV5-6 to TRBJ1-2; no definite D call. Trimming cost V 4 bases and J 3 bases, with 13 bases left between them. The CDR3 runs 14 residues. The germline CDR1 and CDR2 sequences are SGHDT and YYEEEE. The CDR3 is CASSDSGLDYGYTF. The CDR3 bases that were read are TGTGCCAGCAGCGACTCGGGTCTAGACTATGGC.

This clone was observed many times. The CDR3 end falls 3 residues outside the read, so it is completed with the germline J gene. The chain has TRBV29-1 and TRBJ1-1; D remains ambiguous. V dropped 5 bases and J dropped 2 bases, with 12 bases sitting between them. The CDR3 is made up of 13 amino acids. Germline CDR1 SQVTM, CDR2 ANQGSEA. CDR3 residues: CSVWQRKNTEAFF. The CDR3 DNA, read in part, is TGCAGCGTTTGGCAGAGAAAAAACACTGAA.

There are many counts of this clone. Partial CDR3 DNA: TGTGCCATCAGTGATACCCCCCAGGAGGGCTATGGC. Its translation: CAISDTPQEGYG. The full CDR3 protein reads CAISDTPQEGYGYTF. The genes are TRBV10-3 and TRBJ1-2; D is unclear. The read gets to within 3 residues of the CDR3 end, and the germline J gene fills in the rest. This CDR3 is 15 amino acids long. The germline V and J ends were trimmed by 3 bases and 4 bases, with 15 bases remaining between them. The germline CDR1 and CDR2 sequences are ENHRY and SYGVKD.

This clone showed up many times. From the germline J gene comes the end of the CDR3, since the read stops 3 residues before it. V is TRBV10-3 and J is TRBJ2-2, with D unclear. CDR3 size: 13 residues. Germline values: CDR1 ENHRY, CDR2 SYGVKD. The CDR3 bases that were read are TGTGCCATCAGTGAATCTGAAAATGAGGCG. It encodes CAISESENEA. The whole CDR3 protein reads CAISESENEALFF.

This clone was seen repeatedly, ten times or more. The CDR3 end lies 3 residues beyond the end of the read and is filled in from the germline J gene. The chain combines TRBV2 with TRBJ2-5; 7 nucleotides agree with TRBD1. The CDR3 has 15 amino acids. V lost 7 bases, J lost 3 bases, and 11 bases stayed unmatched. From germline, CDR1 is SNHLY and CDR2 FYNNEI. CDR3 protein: CASKRGETGKETQYF. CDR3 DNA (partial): TGTGCCAGCAAAAGAGGGGAGACAGGGAAAGAGACC.

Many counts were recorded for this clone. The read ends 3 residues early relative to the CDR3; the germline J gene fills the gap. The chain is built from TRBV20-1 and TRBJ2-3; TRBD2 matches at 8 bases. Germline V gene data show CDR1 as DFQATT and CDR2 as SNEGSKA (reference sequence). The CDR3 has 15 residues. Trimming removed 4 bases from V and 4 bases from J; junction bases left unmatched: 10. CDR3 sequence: CSANIAGRAPDTQYF. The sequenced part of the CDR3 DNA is TGCAGTGCTAATATAGCGGGGAGGGCCCCAGATACG.

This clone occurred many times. The chain's CDR3 is CSVERTETNGYTF. The DNA read from the CDR3 is TGCAGCGTTGAACGGACAGAAACGAATGGC. The V and J genes are TRBV29-1 and TRBJ1-2; tentatively, D is TRBD1 (6 bases). The CDR3 end falls 3 residues outside the read, so it is completed with the germline J gene. Per the germline V gene, CDR1 is SQVTM and CDR2 is ANQGSEA. The CDR3 extends over 13 amino acids. Trimming left V 2 bases short and J 6 bases short, with 13 bases between.